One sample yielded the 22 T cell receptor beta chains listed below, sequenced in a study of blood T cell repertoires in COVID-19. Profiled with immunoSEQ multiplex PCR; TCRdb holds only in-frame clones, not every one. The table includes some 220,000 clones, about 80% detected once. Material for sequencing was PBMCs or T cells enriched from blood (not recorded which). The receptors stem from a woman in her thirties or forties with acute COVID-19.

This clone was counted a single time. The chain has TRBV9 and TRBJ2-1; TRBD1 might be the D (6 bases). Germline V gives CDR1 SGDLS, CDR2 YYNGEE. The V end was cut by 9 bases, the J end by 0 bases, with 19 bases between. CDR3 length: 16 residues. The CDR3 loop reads CAIPGDVGVSYNEQFF. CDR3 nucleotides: TGTGCCATACCAGGGGATGTGGGAGTCTCCTACAATGAGCAGTTCTTC.

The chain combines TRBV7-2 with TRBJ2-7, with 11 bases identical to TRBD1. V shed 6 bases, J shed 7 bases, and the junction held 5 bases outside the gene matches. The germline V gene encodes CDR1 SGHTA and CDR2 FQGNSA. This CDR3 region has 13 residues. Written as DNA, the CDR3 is TGTGCCAGCAGTCGGACAGGGGGCTTTGAGCAGTACTTC. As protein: CASSRTGGFEQYF.

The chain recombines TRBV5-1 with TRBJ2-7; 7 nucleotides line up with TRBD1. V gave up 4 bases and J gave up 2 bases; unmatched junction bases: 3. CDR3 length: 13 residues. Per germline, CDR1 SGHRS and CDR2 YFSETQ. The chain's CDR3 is CASSQTGTYEQYF. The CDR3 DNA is TGCGCCAGCAGCCAGACAGGGACCTACGAGCAGTACTTC.

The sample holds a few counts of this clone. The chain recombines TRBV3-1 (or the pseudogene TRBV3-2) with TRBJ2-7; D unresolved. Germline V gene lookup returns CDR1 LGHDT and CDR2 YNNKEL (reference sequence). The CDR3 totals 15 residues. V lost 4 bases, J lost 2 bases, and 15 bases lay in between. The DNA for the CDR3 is TGTGCCAGCAGCCCCTCTTGGCTGGCGGCCTACGAGCAGTACTTC. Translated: CASSPSWLAAYEQYF.

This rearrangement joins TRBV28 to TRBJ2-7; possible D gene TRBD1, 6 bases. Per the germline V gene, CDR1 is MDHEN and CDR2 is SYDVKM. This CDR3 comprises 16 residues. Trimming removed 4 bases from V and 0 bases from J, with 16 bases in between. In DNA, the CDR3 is TGTGCCAGCAGTTCCCCGCGGACAGAGAGCTCCTACGAGCAGTACTTC. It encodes CASSSPRTESSYEQYF.

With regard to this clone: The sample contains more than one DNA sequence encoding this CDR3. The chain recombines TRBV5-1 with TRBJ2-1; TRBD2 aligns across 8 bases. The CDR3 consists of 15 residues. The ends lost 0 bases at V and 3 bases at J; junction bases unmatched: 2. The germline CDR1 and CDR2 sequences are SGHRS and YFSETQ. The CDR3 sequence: CASSLESGSYNEQFF. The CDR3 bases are TGCGCCAGCAGCTTGGAAAGCGGGAGCTACAATGAGCAGTTCTTC.

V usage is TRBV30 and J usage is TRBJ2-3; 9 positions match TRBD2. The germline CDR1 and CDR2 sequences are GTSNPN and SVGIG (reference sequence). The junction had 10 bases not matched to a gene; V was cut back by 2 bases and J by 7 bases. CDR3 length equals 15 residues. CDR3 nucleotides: TGTGCCTGGAGTCCACCGGGGACTAGCAAGAATACGCAGTATTTT. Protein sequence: CAWSPPGTSKNTQYF.

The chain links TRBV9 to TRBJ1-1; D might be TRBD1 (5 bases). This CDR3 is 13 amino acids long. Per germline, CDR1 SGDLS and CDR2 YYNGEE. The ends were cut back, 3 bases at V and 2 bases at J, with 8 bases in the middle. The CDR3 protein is CASSDRYNTEAFF. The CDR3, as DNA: TGTGCCAGCAGCGACAGGTATAACACTGAAGCTTTCTTT.

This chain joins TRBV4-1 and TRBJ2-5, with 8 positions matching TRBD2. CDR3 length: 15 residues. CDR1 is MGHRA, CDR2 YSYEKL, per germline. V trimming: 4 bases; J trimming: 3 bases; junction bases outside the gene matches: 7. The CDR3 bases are TGCGCCAGCAGCCCCAATAGCGGGACCAAAGAGACCCAGTACTTC. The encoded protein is CASSPNSGTKETQYF.

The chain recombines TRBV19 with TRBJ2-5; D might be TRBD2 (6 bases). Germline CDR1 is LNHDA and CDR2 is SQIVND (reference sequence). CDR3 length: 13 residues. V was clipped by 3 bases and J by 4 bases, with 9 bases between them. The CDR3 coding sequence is TGTGCCAGTAGTATCGGAGGGTTAGAGACCCAGTACTTC. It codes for CASSIGGLETQYF.

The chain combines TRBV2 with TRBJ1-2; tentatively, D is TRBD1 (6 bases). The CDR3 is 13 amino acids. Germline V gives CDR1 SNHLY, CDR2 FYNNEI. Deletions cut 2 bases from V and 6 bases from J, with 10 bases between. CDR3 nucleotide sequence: TGTGCCAGCAGTGAATCAGGACAGAATGGCTACACCTTC. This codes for CASSESGQNGYTF.

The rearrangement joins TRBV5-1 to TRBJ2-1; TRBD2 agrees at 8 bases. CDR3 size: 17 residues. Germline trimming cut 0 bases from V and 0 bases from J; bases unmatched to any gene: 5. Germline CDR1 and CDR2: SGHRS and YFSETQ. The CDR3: CASSLVPAGVSYNEQFF. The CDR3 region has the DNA TGCGCCAGCAGCTTGGTTCCAGCGGGGGTCTCCTACAATGAGCAGTTCTTC.

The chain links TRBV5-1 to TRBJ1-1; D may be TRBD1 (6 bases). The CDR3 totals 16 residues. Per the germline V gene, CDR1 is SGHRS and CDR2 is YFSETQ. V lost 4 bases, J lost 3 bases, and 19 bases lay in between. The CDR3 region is CASSAGQTAPHTEAFF. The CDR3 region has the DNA TGCGCCAGCAGCGCCGGACAGACCGCTCCCCACACTGAAGCTTTCTTT.

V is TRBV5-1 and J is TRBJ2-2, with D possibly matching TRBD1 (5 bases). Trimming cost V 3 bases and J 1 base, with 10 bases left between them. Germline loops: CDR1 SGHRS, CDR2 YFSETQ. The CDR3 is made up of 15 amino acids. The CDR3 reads CASSSGQRNTGELFF. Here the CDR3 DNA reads TGCGCCAGCAGCTCAGGGCAGAGGAACACCGGGGAGCTGTTTTTT. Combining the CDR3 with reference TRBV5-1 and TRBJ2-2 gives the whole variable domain KAGVTQTPRYLIKTRGQQVTLSCSPISGHRSVSWYQQTPGQGLQFLFEYFSETQRNKGNFPGRFSGRQFSNSRSEMNVSTLELGDSALYLCASSSGQRNTGELFFGEGSRLTVL.

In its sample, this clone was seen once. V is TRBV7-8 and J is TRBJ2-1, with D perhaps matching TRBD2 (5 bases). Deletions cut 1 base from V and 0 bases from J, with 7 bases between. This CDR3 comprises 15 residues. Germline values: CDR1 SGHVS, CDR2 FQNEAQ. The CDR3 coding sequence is TGTGCCAGCAGCTTAGACAGCGGCTCCTACAATGAGCAGTTCTTC. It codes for CASSLDSGSYNEQFF.

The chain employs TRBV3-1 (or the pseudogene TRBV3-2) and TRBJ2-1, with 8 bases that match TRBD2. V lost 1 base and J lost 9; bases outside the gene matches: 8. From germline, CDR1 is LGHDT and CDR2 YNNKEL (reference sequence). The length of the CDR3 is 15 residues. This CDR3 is CASSQGRGAVGEQFF. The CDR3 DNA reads TGTGCCAGCAGCCAAGGGCGGGGGGCCGTGGGTGAGCAGTTCTTC.

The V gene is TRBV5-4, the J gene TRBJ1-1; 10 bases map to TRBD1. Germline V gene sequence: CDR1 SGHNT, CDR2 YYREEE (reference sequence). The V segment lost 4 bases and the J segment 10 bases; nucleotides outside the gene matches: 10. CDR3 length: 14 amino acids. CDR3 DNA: TGTGCCAGCAGCAGGGACAGGGGAGAGGTTCGAGCTTTCTTT. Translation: CASSRDRGEVRAFF.

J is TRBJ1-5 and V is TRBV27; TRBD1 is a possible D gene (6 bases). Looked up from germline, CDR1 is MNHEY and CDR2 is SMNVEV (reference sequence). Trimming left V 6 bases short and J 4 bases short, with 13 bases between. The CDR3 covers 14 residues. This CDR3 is CASSRRGNNQPQHF. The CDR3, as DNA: TGTGCCAGCAGCCGCAGGGGCAATAATCAGCCCCAGCATTTT.

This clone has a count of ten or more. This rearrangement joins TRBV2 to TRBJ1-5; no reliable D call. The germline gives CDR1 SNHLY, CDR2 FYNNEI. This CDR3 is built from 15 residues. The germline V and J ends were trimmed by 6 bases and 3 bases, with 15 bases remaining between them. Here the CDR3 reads CASSERVRVNQPQHF. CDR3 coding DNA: TGTGCCAGCAGCGAACGTGTGCGGGTCAATCAGCCCCAGCATTTT.

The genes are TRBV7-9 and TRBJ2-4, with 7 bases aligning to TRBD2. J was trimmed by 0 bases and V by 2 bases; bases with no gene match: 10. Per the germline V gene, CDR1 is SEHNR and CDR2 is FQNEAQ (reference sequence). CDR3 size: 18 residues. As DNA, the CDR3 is TGTGCCAGCAGCTTAACGGGGGAGGGCGGCCTAGCCAAAAACATTCAGTACTTC. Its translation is CASSLTGEGGLAKNIQYF.

The CDR3 loop reads CASSLISSGGAGETQYF. The CDR3 DNA reads as TGTGCCAGCAGCTTAATAAGCTCAGGGGGCGCTGGGGAGACCCAGTACTTC. The chain couples TRBV7-9 to TRBJ2-5; 8 positions match TRBD1. V lost 2 bases and J lost 5; bases outside the gene matches: 13. This CDR3 contains 17 residues. CDR1 and CDR2 (germline): SEHNR, FQNEAQ (reference sequence).

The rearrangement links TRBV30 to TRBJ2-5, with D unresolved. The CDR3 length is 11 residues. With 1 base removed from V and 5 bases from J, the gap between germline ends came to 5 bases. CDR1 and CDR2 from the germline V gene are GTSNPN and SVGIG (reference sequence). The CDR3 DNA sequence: TGTGCCTGGAGTGCCGGTGAGACCCAGTACTTC. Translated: CAWSAGETQYF.